This T cell receptor beta chain is drawn from a study of cytomegalovirus exposure and HLA in healthy donors. As for the study in general: About 85 million unique TCR sequences came from HLA-typed donors in an early release. Among the approximately 400 genotyped donors, approximately 81% were placed in the Caucasian-associated ancestry cluster.

A note on this clone: Its antigen remains unknown.

Nominal health characterized the donors when sampled, though unrecorded immune exposures were likely. Whole-study results and caveats: A later analysis reportedly found fewer N-insertions in an Asian-associated ancestry cluster than the approximately 670-donor mean.

PCR employed 60 Vbeta and 13 Jbeta primers. The data were produced by immunoSEQ multiplex PCR, yet TCRdb's version contains in-frame clones alone and is incomplete. The table lists 150,000 to 200,000 clones, 80% of them singletons. The source is a woman aged 25 to 39 in good health and CMV-seronegative. The specimen was PBMCs.

In DNA form, the CDR3 reads TGTGCCGGGGGACGGGACTACGCTAACAATGAGCAGTTCTTC. Translating gives CAGGRDYANNEQFF. This chain links TRBV2 with TRBJ2-1; 7 bases are a match to TRBD2. Trimming removed 11 bases from V and 5 bases from J; junction bases left unmatched: 12. The CDR3 length is 14 residues. Germline V gene data show CDR1 as SNHLY and CDR2 as FYNNEI.